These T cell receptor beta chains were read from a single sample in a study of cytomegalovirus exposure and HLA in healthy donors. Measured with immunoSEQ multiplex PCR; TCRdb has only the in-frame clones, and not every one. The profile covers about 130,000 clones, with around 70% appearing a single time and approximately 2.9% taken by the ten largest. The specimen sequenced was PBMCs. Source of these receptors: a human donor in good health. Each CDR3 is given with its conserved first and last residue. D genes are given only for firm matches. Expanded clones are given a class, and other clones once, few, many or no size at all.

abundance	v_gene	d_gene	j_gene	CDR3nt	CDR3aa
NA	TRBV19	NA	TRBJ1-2	TGTGCCAGTAGTTCCCGGGGCCAGGGGAACTATGGCTACACCTTC	CASSSRGQGNYGYTF
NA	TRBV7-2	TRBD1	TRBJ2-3	TGTGCCAGCAGCATAGTCCGGGACAGCTCAACAGATACGCAGTATTTT	CASSIVRDSSTDTQYF
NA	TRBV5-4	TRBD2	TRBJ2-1	TGTGCCAGCAGCTTGCTAGCGGGGGGTTACAATGAGCAGTTCTTC	CASSLLAGGYNEQFF
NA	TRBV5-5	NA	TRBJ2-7	TGTGCCAGCAGCTTGGAGGGGGGGGCCTACGAGCAGTACTTC	CASSLEGGAYEQYF
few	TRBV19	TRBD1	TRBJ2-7	TGTGCCAGTAGCGGGGACAGGGGAGTGTACGAGCAGTACTTC	CASSGDRGVYEQYF
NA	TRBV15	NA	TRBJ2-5	TGTGCCACCAGCAGAGACCGGGGGGCCCAAGAGACCCAGTACTTC	CATSRDRGAQETQYF
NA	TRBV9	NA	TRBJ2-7	TGTGCCAGCGGGACAAGGTCCGAGCAGTACTTC	CASGTRSEQYF
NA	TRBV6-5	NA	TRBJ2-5	TGTGCCAGCAGCCTCGATACAGGGCCCGGGGAGACCCAGTACTTC	CASSLDTGPGETQYF
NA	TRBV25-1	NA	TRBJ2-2	TGTGCCAGTTCCCTTGGGCTCACCGGGGAGCTGTTTTTT	CASSLGLTGELFF
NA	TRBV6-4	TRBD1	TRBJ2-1	TGTGCCAGTAAAAAGACAGGGAGCTCGAATGAGCAGTTCTTC	CASKKTGSSNEQFF
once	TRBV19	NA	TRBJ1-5	TGTGCCAGTACAGGGAGGGGAAATCAGCCCCAGCATTTT	CASTGRGNQPQHF
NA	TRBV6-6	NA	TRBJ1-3	TGTGCCAGCAGTCAAGGGGTCTTGGTCGGCAGAAACACCATATATTTT	CASSQGVLVGRNTIYF
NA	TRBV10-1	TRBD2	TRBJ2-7	TGCGCCAGCAGTGAGTCGGAGCGGGAGGAAGGCTACGAGCAGTACTTC	CASSESEREEGYEQYF
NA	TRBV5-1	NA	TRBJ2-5	TGCGCCAGCAGCTTGGTGTTCGACAGGCAAGAGACCCAGTACTTC	CASSLVFDRQETQYF
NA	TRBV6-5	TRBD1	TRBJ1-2	TGTGCCAGCAGCCCCGACAGGGTCTATGGCTACACCTTC	CASSPDRVYGYTF
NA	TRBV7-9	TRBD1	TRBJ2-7	TGTGCCAGCAGCTTAGGTGGACAGGCATACGAGCAGTACTTC	CASSLGGQAYEQYF
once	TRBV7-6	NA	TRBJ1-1	TGTGCCAGCAGTTTAAGCCCCGGACAGAACACTGAAGCTTTCTTT	CASSLSPGQNTEAFF
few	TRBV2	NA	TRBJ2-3	TGTGCCAGCAGTGGAAACAGGGCCGATACGCAGTATTTT	CASSGNRADTQYF
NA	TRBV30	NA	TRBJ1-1	TGTGCCTGGAACAGGGAGACTGAAGCTTTCTTT	CAWNRETEAFF
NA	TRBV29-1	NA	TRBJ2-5	TGCAGCGTTGAAGAAGGGGGGGCCGGAGAGACCCAGTACTTC	CSVEEGGAGETQYF
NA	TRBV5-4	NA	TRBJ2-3	TGTGCCAGCAGCTTGAGAGGGGGGGTCCCTAGCACAGATACGCAGTATTTT	CASSLRGGVPSTDTQYF
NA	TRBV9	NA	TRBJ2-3	TGTGCCAGCAGCGCATCTAGCGAGATGCACACAGATACGCAGTATTTT	CASSASSEMHTDTQYF
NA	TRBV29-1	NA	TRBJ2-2	TGCAGCGCAGGGACGGACTATTCAACCGGGGAGCTGTTTTTT	CSAGTDYSTGELFF
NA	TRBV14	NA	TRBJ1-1	TGTGCCAGCAGTCAAGTGGGAGGGACTGAAGCTTTCTTT	CASSQVGGTEAFF
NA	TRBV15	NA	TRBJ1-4	TGTGCCACCAGCAGAGGGGGGGAAGGTAATGAAAAACTGTTTTTT	CATSRGGEGNEKLFF
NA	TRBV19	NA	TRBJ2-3	TGTGCCAGTAGTATGAGTAGGAACAGGAACACAGATACGCAGTATTTT	CASSMSRNRNTDTQYF
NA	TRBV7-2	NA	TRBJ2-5	TGTGCCAGCTGCTACGGGGTGCTACCAAGTGAGACCCAGTACTTC	CASCYGVLPSETQYF
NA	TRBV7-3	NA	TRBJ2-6	TGTGCCAGCAGCCTCATTAGAGGAAACTCTGGGGCCAACGTCCTGACTTTC	CASSLIRGNSGANVLTF
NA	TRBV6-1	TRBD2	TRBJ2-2	TGTGCCATGGGGGGACTAGCGGGGGGCACCGGGGAGCTGTTTTTT	CAMGGLAGGTGELFF
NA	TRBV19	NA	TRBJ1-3	TGTGCCAGTAGGTCTTACTCTGGAAACACCATATATTTT	CASRSYSGNTIYF
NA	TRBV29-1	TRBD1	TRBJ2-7	TGCAGCGTACGGACCGGGACAGGGAGGAACGAGCAGTACTTC	CSVRTGTGRNEQYF
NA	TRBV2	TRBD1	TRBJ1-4	TGTGCCAGCAGAGGGGACAGGGGCGTGGAAAAACTGTTTTTT	CASRGDRGVEKLFF
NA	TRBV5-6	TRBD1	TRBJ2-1	TGTGCCAGCAGCCGCCCCAGGGGGATTGAACTCTACAATGAGCAGTTCTTC	CASSRPRGIELYNEQFF
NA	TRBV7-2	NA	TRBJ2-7	TGTGCCAGCAGCTTTACAGTTTCCTACGAGCAGTACTTC	CASSFTVSYEQYF
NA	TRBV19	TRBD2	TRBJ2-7	TGTGCCAGTAGTCACCCGGGAGGGTTTCTATACGAGCAGTACTTC	CASSHPGGFLYEQYF
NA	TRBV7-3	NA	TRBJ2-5	TGTGCCAGCAGCTTTGGCCCCCAAGAGACCCAGTACTTC	CASSFGPQETQYF
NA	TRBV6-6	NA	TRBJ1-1	TGTGCCAGCAGTTATAGTCAGAACACTGAAGCTTTCTTT	CASSYSQNTEAFF
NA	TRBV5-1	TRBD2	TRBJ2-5	TGCGCCAGCAGCAAAGCGGGGAGGGGCGCGTCACGGGAGACCCAGTACTTC	CASSKAGRGASRETQYF
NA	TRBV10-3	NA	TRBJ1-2	TGTGCCATCAGTGAAACCGGGACACTTTATGGCTACACCTTC	CAISETGTLYGYTF
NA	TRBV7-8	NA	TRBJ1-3	TGTGCCAGCTTTCAAGGGAGCTCTGGAAACACCATATATTTT	CASFQGSSGNTIYF
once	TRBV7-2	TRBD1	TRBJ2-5	TGTGCCAGCAGCTGGGACAGGGGGTTTGAGACCCAGTACTTC	CASSWDRGFETQYF
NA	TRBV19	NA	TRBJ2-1	TGTGCCAGTAGTATAGGGCACAACCGCAATGAGCAGTTCTTC	CASSIGHNRNEQFF
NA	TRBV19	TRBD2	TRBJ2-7	TGTGCCAGTAGTATAAGAGCGGGGTCCTACGAGCAGTACTTC	CASSIRAGSYEQYF
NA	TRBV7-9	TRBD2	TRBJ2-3	TGTGCCGGAGGACTAGCAGGCACAGATACGCAGTATTTT	CAGGLAGTDTQYF
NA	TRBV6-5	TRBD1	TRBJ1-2	TGTGCCAGCAGTTACGATCCAGGGGGCTATGGCTACACCTTC	CASSYDPGGYGYTF
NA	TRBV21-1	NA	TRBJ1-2	TGTGCCAGCAGCATTACGGGACAGGTGAATTATGGCTACACCTTC	CASSITGQVNYGYTF
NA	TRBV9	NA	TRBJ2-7	TGTGCCAGCACCCGTCCTAGGGGCTACGAGCAGTACTTC	CASTRPRGYEQYF
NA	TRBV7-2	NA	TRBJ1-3	TGTGCCAGCAGCTTAGCCCGGACAGTGTCTGGAAACACCATATATTTT	CASSLARTVSGNTIYF
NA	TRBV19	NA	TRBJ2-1	TGTGCCAGTAGTATAAGGGACACCCTATACAATGAGCAGTTCTTC	CASSIRDTLYNEQFF
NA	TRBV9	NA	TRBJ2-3	TGTGCCAGCAGCGGGCATGGGGGGGATACGCAGTATTTT	CASSGHGGDTQYF